This entry concerns a single T cell receptor beta chain. The antigen it binds to is not known. No base-level quality is on record; no much larger clone is a single base apart. The protocol used for the library was the immunoSEQ multiplex PCR assay. The table comes from immuneACCESS by way of TCRdb, which keeps in-frame sequences with V and J called. Part of the clones is missing from these tables; in studies checked, under half for an unresolved V gene and the rest for unknown reasons. This sample comprises about 170,000 clones, around 95% of them detected only once. About 4% of the sample is in the top ten clones. This entry is derived from a study of control samples from healthy donors and cancer patients (dated by TCRdb to the early 2020s). V is cut by 0 bases and J by 3 bases, and the space between the germline ends is 11 bases. CDR1 and CDR2, looked up from the germline V gene, are ENHRY and SYGVKD. Measured from the cysteine to the phenylalanine, the CDR3 is 15 residues long. Only the CDR3 DNA stays, 45 bases, in frame from base 1.

The sequence joins TRBV10-3 to TRBJ1-1; possibly the D gene is TRBD1, per 6 matching bases. The specimen was blood. The TCR was taken from a woman aged 60 to 75 in good health. The DNA sequence follows: TGTGCCATCAGTGAGTCGACCGGGGGCTACACTGAAGCTTTCTTT. Translation gives CAISESTGGYTEAFF.